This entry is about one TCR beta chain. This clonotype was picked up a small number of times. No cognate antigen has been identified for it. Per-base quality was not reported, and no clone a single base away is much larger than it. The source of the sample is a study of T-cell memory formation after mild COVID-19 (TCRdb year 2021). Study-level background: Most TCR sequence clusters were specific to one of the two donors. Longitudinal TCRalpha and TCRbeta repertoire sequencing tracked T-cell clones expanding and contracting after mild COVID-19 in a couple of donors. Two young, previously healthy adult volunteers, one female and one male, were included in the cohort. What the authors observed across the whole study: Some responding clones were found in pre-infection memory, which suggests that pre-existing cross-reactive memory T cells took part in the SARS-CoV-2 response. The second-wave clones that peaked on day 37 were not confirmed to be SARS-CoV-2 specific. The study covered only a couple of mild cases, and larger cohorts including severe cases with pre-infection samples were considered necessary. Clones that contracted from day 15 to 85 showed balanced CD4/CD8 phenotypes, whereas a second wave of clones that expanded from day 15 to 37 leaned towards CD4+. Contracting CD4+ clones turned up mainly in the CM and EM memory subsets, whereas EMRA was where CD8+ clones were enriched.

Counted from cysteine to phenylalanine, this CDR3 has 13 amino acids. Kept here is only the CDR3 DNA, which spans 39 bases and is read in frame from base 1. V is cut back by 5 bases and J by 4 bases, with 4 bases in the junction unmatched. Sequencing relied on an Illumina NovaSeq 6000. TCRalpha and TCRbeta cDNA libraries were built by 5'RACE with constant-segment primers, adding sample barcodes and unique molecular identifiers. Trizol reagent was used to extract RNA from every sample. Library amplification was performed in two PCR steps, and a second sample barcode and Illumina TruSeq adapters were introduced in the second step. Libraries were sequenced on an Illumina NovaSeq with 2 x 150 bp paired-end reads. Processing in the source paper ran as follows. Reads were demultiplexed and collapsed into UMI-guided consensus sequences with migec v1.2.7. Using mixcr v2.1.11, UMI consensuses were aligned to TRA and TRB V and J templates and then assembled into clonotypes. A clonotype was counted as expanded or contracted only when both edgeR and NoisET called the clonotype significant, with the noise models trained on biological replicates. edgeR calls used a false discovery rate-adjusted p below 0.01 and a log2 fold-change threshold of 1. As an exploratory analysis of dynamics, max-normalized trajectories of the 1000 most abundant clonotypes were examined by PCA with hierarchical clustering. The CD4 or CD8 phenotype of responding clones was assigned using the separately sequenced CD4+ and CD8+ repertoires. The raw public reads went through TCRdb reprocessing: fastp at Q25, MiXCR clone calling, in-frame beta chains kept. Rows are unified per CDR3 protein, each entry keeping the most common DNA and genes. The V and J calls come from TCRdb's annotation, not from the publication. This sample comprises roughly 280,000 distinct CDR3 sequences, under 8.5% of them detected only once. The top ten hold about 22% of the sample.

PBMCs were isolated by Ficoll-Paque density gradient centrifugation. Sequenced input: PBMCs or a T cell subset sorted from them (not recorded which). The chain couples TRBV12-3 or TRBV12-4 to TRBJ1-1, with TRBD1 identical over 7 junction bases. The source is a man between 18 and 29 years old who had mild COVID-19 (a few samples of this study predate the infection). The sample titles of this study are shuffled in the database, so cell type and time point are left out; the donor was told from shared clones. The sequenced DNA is TGTGCCAGCAGTCCAGGACAGGTCACTGAAGCTTTCTTT. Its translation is CASSPGQVTEAFF.